This T cell receptor (beta chain) was captured by sequencing in a study of cytomegalovirus exposure and HLA in healthy donors. The V end was cut by 6 bases, the J end by 0 bases, with 14 bases between. The CDR3 consists of 16 residues. The germline gives CDR1 LNHDA, CDR2 SQIVND (reference sequence). PCR used 60 Vbeta primers and 13 Jbeta primers. TCRdb keeps only in-frame clones here, not all; method: immunoSEQ multiplex PCR. The sample lists approximately 93,000 clones, 82% seen once, with 3.5% to 4% in the top ten. The clonotype was recovered from a man aged 45-65 years in good health and CMV-seronegative. Sequenced sample: PBMCs. This chain uses TRBV19 with TRBJ2-2; tentative D call: TRBD1 (6 bases). The CDR3 spells CASRLTGGSNTGELFF. Written as DNA, the CDR3 is TGTGCCAGTAGGCTCACTGGGGGCTCGAACACCGGGGAGCTGTTTTTT.